The 20 T cell receptor beta chains below come from one sample, sequenced in a study of T-cell memory formation after mild COVID-19. TCRdb passed the 5' RACE reads through MiXCR, listing each CDR3 protein once. This sample yields 450,000 to 700,000 distinct CDR3 sequences, of which more than 15% are seen a single time; 9.5% to 15% belongs to the top ten. The sample consisted of PBMCs or a T cell subset sorted from them (not recorded which). These receptor sequences come from an adult woman who had mild COVID-19 (a few samples of this study predate the infection). Cell type and time point are not known.

V usage is TRBV15 and J usage is TRBJ2-2, with D uncertain. The CDR3 runs 13 residues. Trimming removed 6 bases at V and 6 bases at J, with 11 bases between. From germline, CDR1 is LNHNV and CDR2 YYDKDF (reference sequence). This CDR3 is CATRTAGSGELFF. For the CDR3, the DNA is TGTGCCACCAGGACGGCAGGATCCGGGGAGCTGTTTTTT. Drawing the rest from reference TRBV15 and TRBJ2-2, the complete variable domain is DAMVIQNPRYQVTQFGKPVTLSCSQTLNHNVMYWYQQKSSQAPKLLFHYYDKDFNNEADTPDNFQSRRPNTSFCFLDIRSPGLGDTAMYLCATRTAGSGELFFGEGSRLTVL.

This rearrangement joins TRBV9 to TRBJ2-1; no clear D. Germline CDR1 is SGDLS and CDR2 is YYNGEE. This CDR3 is built from 15 residues. Trimming left V 0 bases short and J 3 bases short, with 10 bases between. CDR3: CASSVVAAFYNEQFF. CDR3 in DNA: TGTGCCAGCAGCGTAGTGGCGGCTTTCTACAATGAGCAGTTCTTC.

This clonotype was observed a few times. DNA of the CDR3: TGTGCCAGCAGTTACTCAGGTAGTGGGGAGACCCAGTACTTC. This gives the protein CASSYSGSGETQYF. The chain has TRBV6-5 and TRBJ2-5; D gene ambiguous. V lost 0 bases and J 5 bases, leaving 10 bases between the germline ends. This CDR3 region has 14 residues. Germline values: CDR1 MNHEY, CDR2 SVGAGI.

This clonotype was detected only a few times. The chain carries TRBV7-6 and TRBJ1-1; D unresolved. Germline-derived CDR1 and CDR2 are SGHVS and FNYEAQ. Trimming pared 6 bases from V and 1 base from J, leaving 12 bases between. CDR3 length: 14 amino acids. CDR3 residues: CASSISGENTEAFF. The CDR3 DNA sequence: TGTGCCAGCAGTATAAGCGGGGAGAACACTGAAGCTTTCTTT.

There are a few counts of this clonotype. The chain employs TRBV6-2 or TRBV6-3 and TRBJ2-2; D is unclear. Germline V gene data show CDR1 as MNHEY and CDR2 as SVGEGT. Trimming removed 8 bases at V and 8 bases at J, with 9 bases between. CDR3 length: 11 amino acids. The CDR3 reads CASRTSGELFF. In nucleotides, the CDR3 is TGTGCCAGCCGTACCAGTGGGGAGCTGTTTTTT.

This clonotype was counted a few times. The chain combines TRBV20-1 with TRBJ2-1; 14 nucleotides match TRBD2. V lost 6 bases, J lost 6 bases, and 16 bases stayed unmatched. This CDR3 contains 18 residues. Looked up from germline, CDR1 is DFQATT and CDR2 is SNEGSKA (reference sequence). The CDR3 spells CSAVREPGLAGEANEQFF. In DNA, the CDR3 is TGCAGTGCGGTAAGAGAACCGGGACTAGCGGGAGAGGCCAATGAGCAGTTCTTC.

This clonotype appeared once. V usage is TRBV20-1 and J usage is TRBJ2-7, with a possible D match to TRBD2 (6 bases). Germline CDR1 reads DFQATT; CDR2 reads SNEGSKA (reference sequence). Trimming cost V 0 bases and J 3 bases, with 15 bases left between them. The length of the CDR3 is 15 residues. The CDR3: CSARDTSSESYEQYF. The DNA for the CDR3 is TGCAGTGCTAGAGATACCTCTAGCGAGAGCTACGAGCAGTACTTC.

This clonotype showed up just a few times. The chain has TRBV5-4 and TRBJ2-3; TRBD2 matches 9 bases. The CDR3 has 14 amino acids. Germline V gene lookup returns CDR1 SGHNT and CDR2 YYREEE (reference sequence). V was pared by 1 base and J by 5 bases, with 2 bases of the junction left unmatched. CDR3 loop: CASSLQLAGDTQYF. CDR3 coding DNA: TGTGCCAGCAGCTTGCAACTAGCGGGAGATACGCAGTATTTT.

The J gene is TRBJ2-7, the V gene TRBV11-3; D is perhaps TRBD1 or TRBD2 (6 bases each). The germline V gene encodes CDR1 SGHNT and CDR2 YENEEA. Trimming shortened V by 5 bases and J by 7 bases, and 18 bases separated the two germline ends. The CDR3 contains 14 residues. The CDR3 DNA is TGTGCCAGCAGCCTAACAGGGAGGTCGGGTGAGCAGTACTTC. This codes for CASSLTGRSGEQYF.

This clonotype came up many times. Here the CDR3 reads CSARPQGSWNTEAFF. The CDR3 DNA reads TGCAGTGCTAGACCACAGGGGAGTTGGAACACTGAAGCTTTCTTT. J is TRBJ1-1 and V is TRBV20-1; TRBD1 aligns across 7 bases. After removal of 2 bases from V and 1 base from J, the junction contained 7 bases not matched to a gene. The CDR3 spans 15 residues. Per germline, CDR1 DFQATT and CDR2 SNEGSKA (reference sequence).

This clonotype was found a few times. The rearrangement uses TRBV20-1 and TRBJ2-1, with TRBD2 matching over 10 bases. This CDR3 region has 15 residues. V lost 5 bases to trimming and J lost 2 bases; unmatched junction nucleotides: 6. Germline V CDR1 and CDR2: DFQATT, SNEGSKA (reference sequence). The CDR3 coding sequence is TGCAGTGCTGTCCAGCGGGAGGGCCCCTACAATGAGCAGTTCTTC. Protein product: CSAVQREGPYNEQFF.

This clonotype has just a few counts. The chain carries TRBV29-1 and TRBJ2-5; the match to TRBD2 covers 11 bases. V lost 7 bases and J lost 4; bases outside the gene matches: 20. This CDR3 region has 18 residues. Germline CDR1 and CDR2: SQVTM and ANQGSEA. The CDR3, as DNA: TGCAGCGGGATCAGGACAGGGGCTCCCGGACTAGCGGGAGAGACCCAGTACTTC. Its protein product is CSGIRTGAPGLAGETQYF.

This chain's CDR3 is CASSQARGGQPQHF. DNA of the CDR3: TGTGCCAGCAGTCAAGCAAGGGGTGGGCAGCCCCAGCATTTT. The chain combines TRBV6-5 with TRBJ1-5, with TRBD1 as a possible D gene (5 bases). CDR1 MNHEY and CDR2 SVGAGI come from the germline V gene. Trimming cost V 5 bases and J 7 bases, with 15 bases left between them. CDR3 size: 14 residues.

This clonotype showed up just a few times. The chain links TRBV6-2 or TRBV6-3 to TRBJ2-2; D remains ambiguous. The V gene's germline CDR1 is MNHEY and CDR2 SVGEGT. V was shortened by 9 bases and J by 6 bases, with 14 bases between the two germline ends. CDR3 length equals 13 residues. CDR3 residues: CASRPLRAGELFF. CDR3 bases: TGTGCCAGTAGACCTCTTAGGGCCGGGGAGCTGTTTTTT.

At least ten counts were recorded for this clonotype. The genes are TRBV18 and TRBJ2-3; D tentatively reads TRBD1 or TRBD2 (5 bases each). Germline CDR1 and CDR2: KGHSH and LQKENI. The CDR3 runs to 17 residues. V was shortened by 4 bases and J by 6 bases, with 23 bases between the two germline ends. The CDR3 spells CASSRYRDGGTYDTQYF. In DNA form, the CDR3 reads TGTGCCAGCTCACGATACCGGGACGGTGGCACGTATGATACGCAGTATTTT. Full variable domain (rest looked up from reference TRBV18 and TRBJ2-3): NAGVMQNPRHLVRRRGQEARLRCSPMKGHSHVYWYRQLPEEGLKFMVYLQKENIIDESGMPKERFSAEFPKEGPSILRIQQVVRGDSAAYFCASSRYRDGGTYDTQYFGPGTRLTVL.

This chain connects TRBV9 to TRBJ2-2; D may correspond to TRBD1 or TRBD2 (5 bases each). CDR1 is SGDLS, CDR2 YYNGEE, per germline. The CDR3 covers 16 residues. V lost 0 bases to trimming and J lost 7 bases, with 16 bases between them. As DNA, the CDR3 is TGTGCCAGCAGCGTAGCTTCGGGACCTATGGGCGGGGAGCTGTTTTTT. This encodes CASSVASGPMGGELFF. The full variable domain, with the rest looked up from reference TRBV9 and TRBJ2-2, is DSGVTQTPKHLITATGQRVTLRCSPRSGDLSVYWYQQSLDQGLQFLIQYYNGEERAKGNILERFSAQQFPDLHSELNLSSLELGDSALYFCASSVASGPMGGELFFGEGSRLTVL.

A few counts support this clonotype. This chain connects TRBV7-8 to TRBJ2-6; TRBD2 might be the D (5 bases). This CDR3 spans 19 amino acids. Trimming pared 4 bases from V and 0 bases from J, leaving 19 bases between. Per germline, CDR1 SGHVS and CDR2 FQNEAQ. DNA of the CDR3: TGTGCCAGCAGCTACCCCCGGGTAGTACTAGACTCTGGGGCCAACGTCCTGACTTTC. It codes for CASSYPRVVLDSGANVLTF.

This clonotype has only a few counts. The CDR3, as DNA: TGTGCCAGCAGTTTAGCGGTGGGTACTGGGGAGCAGTACTTC. Protein product: CASSLAVGTGEQYF. The J gene is TRBJ2-7, the V gene TRBV6-1; tentatively, D is TRBD2 (6 bases). Per the germline V gene, CDR1 is MNHNS and CDR2 is SASEGT. The CDR3 is 14 amino acids. Trimming cost V 5 bases and J 7 bases, with 18 bases left between them.

This clonotype appeared a single time. The genes are TRBV7-9 and TRBJ2-5; TRBD2 aligns across 9 bases. Trimming removed 1 base from V and 1 base from J; junction bases left unmatched: 1. Looked up from germline, CDR1 is SEHNR and CDR2 is FQNEAQ (reference sequence). There are 15 residues in the CDR3. The chain's CDR3 is CASSLVSGSQETQYF. CDR3 nucleotides: TGTGCCAGCAGCTTAGTTAGCGGGAGCCAAGAGACCCAGTACTTC. Full variable domain (remainder filled in from reference TRBV7-9 and TRBJ2-5): DTGVSQNPRHKITKRGQNVTFRCDPISEHNRLYWYRQTLGQGPEFLTYFQNEAQLEKSRLLSDRFSAERPKGSFSTLEIQRTEQGDSAMYLCASSLVSGSQETQYFGPGTRLLVL.

This chain connects TRBV7-9 to TRBJ1-3; unclear D gene. Germline V gives CDR1 SEHNR, CDR2 FQNEAQ (reference sequence). The CDR3 totals 15 residues. V was trimmed by 5 bases and J by 0 bases, leaving 11 bases between them. The CDR3 loop reads CASSAVTRSGNTIYF. CDR3 nucleotide sequence: TGTGCCAGCAGCGCCGTGACACGCTCTGGAAACACCATATATTTT.